These 13 T cell receptor beta chains originate from one sample sequenced in a study of T cell repertoires in cytomegalovirus infection. TCRdb independently ran MiXCR on the reads; one entry per CDR3 protein. In the table there are 650,000 to 850,000 distinct CDR3 sequences, just under 30% of which are singletons. Antigens for these TCRs are unknown. The sequenced sample was cultured CD8+ T cells from PBMCs, obtained from culture after CMV antigen stimulation. The receptor source for this set is a human donor in good health (CMV status not recorded). Some clones in this sample may be carry-over from other donors' samples.

This clonotype has only a few counts. The chain has TRBV6-6 and TRBJ2-1; D tentatively fits TRBD1 or TRBD2 (5 bases each). With 8 bases removed from V and 9 bases from J, the gap between germline ends came to 14 bases. This CDR3 contains 12 residues. Per the germline V gene, CDR1 is MNHNY and CDR2 is SVGAGI (reference sequence). The CDR3 region is CASAAGSGEQFF. CDR3 in DNA: TGTGCCAGCGCGGCAGGGAGTGGTGAGCAGTTCTTC.

This clonotype was picked up a small number of times. The genes are TRBV19 and TRBJ1-4, with 12 bases identical to TRBD1. CDR3 length equals 16 residues. Germline V gene sequence: CDR1 LNHDA, CDR2 SQIVND (reference sequence). The junction had 6 bases not matched to a gene; V was cut back by 6 bases and J by 4 bases. The CDR3 DNA is TGTGCCAGTAGCCCCGGGACAGGGGGCGATAATGAAAAACTGTTTTTT. Translated: CASSPGTGGDNEKLFF.

The chain has TRBV11-3 and TRBJ2-1; no clear D. CDR1 is SGHNT, CDR2 YENEEA, per germline. This CDR3 has 15 amino acids. V lost 2 bases, J lost 6 bases, and 14 bases lay in between. The CDR3 DNA sequence: TGTGCCAGCAGCTTAAGGGATTCGGGCATCAATGAGCAGTTCTTC. Translating it yields CASSLRDSGINEQFF.

This clonotype occurred many times. The gene calls are TRBV4-2 and TRBJ1-5; no clear D gene. V lost 1 base to trimming and J lost 0 bases, with 7 bases between them. This CDR3 comprises 15 residues. CDR1 LGHNA and CDR2 YNFKEQ come from the germline V gene. The DNA of the CDR3 is TGTGCCAGCAGCCAAGGAGATTATAGCAATCAGCCCCAGCATTTT. It yields the protein CASSQGDYSNQPQHF.

J is TRBJ1-5 and V is TRBV6-2 or TRBV6-3, with D tentatively TRBD1 (6 bases). The CDR3 totals 15 residues. Looked up from germline, CDR1 is MNHEY and CDR2 is SVGEGT. V lost 6 bases and J lost 7, with 19 bases in between. CDR3 nucleotides: TGTGCCAGCAGCCTCTCCCCAGGGGAATCACAGCCCCAGCATTTT. Encoded protein: CASSLSPGESQPQHF.

The rearrangement joins TRBV12-3 or TRBV12-4 to TRBJ2-1, with 12 bases identical to TRBD1. The ends lost 2 bases at V and 8 bases at J; junction bases unmatched: 7. CDR3 length equals 16 residues. The CDR3 sequence is CASSLLGTGGWYEQFF. The CDR3 coding sequence is TGTGCCAGCAGTTTATTAGGGACAGGGGGCTGGTATGAGCAGTTCTTC.

The rearrangement joins TRBV7-9 to TRBJ2-7; the D is unclear. Between the trimmed V and J ends, which lost 4 bases and 4 bases, there was a span of 14 bases. The CDR3 contains 14 residues. The germline V gene has CDR1 SEHNR and CDR2 FQNEAQ (reference sequence). Here the CDR3 reads CASSSGAFVYEQYF. The CDR3 DNA reads as TGTGCCAGCAGCTCTGGCGCCTTTGTGTACGAGCAGTACTTC.

The V and J genes are TRBV14 and TRBJ2-5; 11 nucleotides align to TRBD2. This CDR3 is 15 amino acids long. The V gene's germline CDR1 is SGHDN and CDR2 FVKESK. Trimming at V came to 3 bases and at J to 9 bases, leaving 9 bases not matched to a gene. CDR3 amino acids: CASSQMTSGTAAQYF. In nucleotides, the CDR3 is TGTGCCAGCAGCCAGATGACTAGCGGGACTGCGGCCCAGTACTTC.

V and J are TRBV19 and TRBJ2-7, with D possibly matching TRBD1 (5 bases). Trimming removed 3 bases from V and 2 bases from J, with 8 bases in between. The V gene's germline CDR1 is LNHDA and CDR2 SQIVND (reference sequence). This CDR3 is 13 amino acids long. The CDR3 protein is CASSMTVTYEQYF. DNA for the CDR3: TGTGCCAGTAGTATGACAGTTACCTACGAGCAGTACTTC.

This clonotype was detected a few times. In this CDR3 the conserved last residue, phenylalanine or tryptophan, is missing, so a read error is likely. This rearrangement joins TRBV19 to TRBJ1-2; D is perhaps TRBD1 (5 bases). Looked up from germline, CDR1 is LNHDA and CDR2 is SQIVND (reference sequence). This CDR3 has 14 residues. Trimming removed 2 bases from V and 8 bases from J, with 15 bases in between. Written as DNA, the CDR3 is TGTGCCAGTAGTATATCGGGGGGACGAGGAGGCTACACCCTC. Translating it yields CASSISGGRGGYTL.

There are a few counts of this clonotype. This chain links TRBV12-3 or TRBV12-4 with TRBJ2-3; 10 nucleotides align to TRBD2. This CDR3 is built from 16 residues. With V trimmed by 3 bases and J by 4 bases, 7 bases remained unmatched. DNA for the CDR3: TGTGCCAGCAGTTTTTCGGGAGCGGGGGGGCCAGATACGCAGTATTTT. Protein: CASSFSGAGGPDTQYF.

V and J are TRBV5-5 and TRBJ2-3, with a tentative D call TRBD1 (6 bases). Trimming left V 4 bases short and J 4 bases short, with 22 bases between. The CDR3 has 17 amino acids. Germline-derived CDR1 and CDR2 are SGHKS and YYEKEE (reference sequence). This CDR3 reads CASSIDRTVHGPDTQYF. Written as DNA, the CDR3 is TGTGCCAGCAGCATCGACAGGACAGTTCATGGCCCAGATACGCAGTATTTT.

On this clonotype: A much larger clone is a single base away; this may be a read error. The rearrangement joins TRBV7-2 to TRBJ1-4; possibly TRBD1 for D (5 bases). CDR3 length equals 15 residues. Germline assignment: CDR1 SGHTA and CDR2 FQGNSA. The CDR3 reads CANSLVAGVGEKLFF. The CDR3 nucleotides are TGTGCCAACAGCTTAGTAGCGGGGGTTGGGGAAAAACTGTTTTTT.